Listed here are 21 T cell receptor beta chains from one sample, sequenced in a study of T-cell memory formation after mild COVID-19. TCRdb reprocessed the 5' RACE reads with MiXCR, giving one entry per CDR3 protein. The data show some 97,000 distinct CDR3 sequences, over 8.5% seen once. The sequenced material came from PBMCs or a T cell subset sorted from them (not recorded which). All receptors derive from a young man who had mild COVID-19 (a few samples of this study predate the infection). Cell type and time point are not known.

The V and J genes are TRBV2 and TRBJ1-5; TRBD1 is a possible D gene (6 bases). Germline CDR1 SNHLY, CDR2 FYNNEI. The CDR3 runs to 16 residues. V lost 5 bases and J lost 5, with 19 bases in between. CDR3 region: CASSFRAGEGDQPQHF. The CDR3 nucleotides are TGTGCCAGCAGTTTCAGGGCAGGGGAGGGGGATCAGCCCCAGCATTTT.

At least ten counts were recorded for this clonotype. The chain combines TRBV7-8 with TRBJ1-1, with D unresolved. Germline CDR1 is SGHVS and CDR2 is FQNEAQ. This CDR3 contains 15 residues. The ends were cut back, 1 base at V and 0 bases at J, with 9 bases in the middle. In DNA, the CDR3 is TGTGCCAGCAGCTTAGAAGTTGGGATGAACACTGAAGCTTTCTTT. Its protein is CASSLEVGMNTEAFF.

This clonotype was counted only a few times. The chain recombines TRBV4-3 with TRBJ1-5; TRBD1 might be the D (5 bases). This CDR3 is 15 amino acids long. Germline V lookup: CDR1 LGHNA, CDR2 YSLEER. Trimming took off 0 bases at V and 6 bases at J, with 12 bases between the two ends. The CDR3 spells CASSQDGGSGQPQHF. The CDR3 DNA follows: TGCGCCAGCAGCCAAGATGGGGGGTCGGGTCAGCCCCAGCATTTT.

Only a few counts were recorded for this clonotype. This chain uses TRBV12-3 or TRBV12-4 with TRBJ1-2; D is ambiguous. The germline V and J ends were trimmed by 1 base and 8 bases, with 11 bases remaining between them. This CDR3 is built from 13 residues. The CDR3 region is CASSLGYLDGYTF. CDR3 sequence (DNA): TGTGCCAGCAGTTTAGGGTACCTGGACGGCTACACCTTC.

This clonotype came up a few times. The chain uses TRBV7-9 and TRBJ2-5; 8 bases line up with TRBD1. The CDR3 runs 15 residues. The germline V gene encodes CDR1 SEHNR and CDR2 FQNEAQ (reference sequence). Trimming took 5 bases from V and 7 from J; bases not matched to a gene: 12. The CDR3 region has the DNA TGTGCCAGCAGCCTACCGACGGACAGGGAAGGGACCCAGTACTTC. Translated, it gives CASSLPTDREGTQYF.

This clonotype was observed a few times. The CDR3 region has the DNA TGTGCCAGCAGTTTTTCGGGGACTGGAAACACCATATATTTT. Residues: CASSFSGTGNTIYF. The chain carries TRBV28 and TRBJ1-3; D gene uncertain. The V gene's germline CDR1 is MDHEN and CDR2 SYDVKM. V shed 3 bases and J shed 2 bases, with 8 bases lying between them. The CDR3 is made up of 14 amino acids.

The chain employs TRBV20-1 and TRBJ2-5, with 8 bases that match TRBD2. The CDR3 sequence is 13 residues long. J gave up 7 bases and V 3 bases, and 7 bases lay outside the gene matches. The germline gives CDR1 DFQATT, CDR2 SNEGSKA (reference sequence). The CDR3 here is CSARDGGGVTQYF. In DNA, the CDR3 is TGCAGTGCTAGGGACGGGGGGGGAGTGACCCAGTACTTC.

The CDR3 sequence is CASSAPPDRGLYNEQFF. Written as DNA, the CDR3 is TGTGCCAGCAGCGCCCCTCCAGACAGGGGCCTCTACAATGAGCAGTTCTTC. J is TRBJ2-1 and V is TRBV9, with 8 bases identical to TRBD1. Trimming cost V 3 bases and J 3 bases; bases outside gene matches: 11. Germline CDR1 reads SGDLS; CDR2 reads YYNGEE. The CDR3 spans 17 residues.

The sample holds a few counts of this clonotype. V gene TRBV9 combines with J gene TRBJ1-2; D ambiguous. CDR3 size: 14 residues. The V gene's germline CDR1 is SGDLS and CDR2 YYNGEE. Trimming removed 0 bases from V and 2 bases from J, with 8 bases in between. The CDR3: CASSVGSENYGYTF. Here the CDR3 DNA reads TGTGCCAGCAGCGTAGGATCAGAGAACTATGGCTACACCTTC.

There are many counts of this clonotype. DNA for the CDR3: TGTGCCAGCCGTCCTGGGGGACCCTATGGCTACACCTTC. It translates to CASRPGGPYGYTF. The chain couples TRBV7-9 to TRBJ1-2, with a weak D call TRBD1 (5 bases). Germline V gives CDR1 SEHNR, CDR2 FQNEAQ (reference sequence). The CDR3 runs to 13 residues. The V end lost 8 bases, the J end lost 4 bases, and 14 bases lay between the germline ends.

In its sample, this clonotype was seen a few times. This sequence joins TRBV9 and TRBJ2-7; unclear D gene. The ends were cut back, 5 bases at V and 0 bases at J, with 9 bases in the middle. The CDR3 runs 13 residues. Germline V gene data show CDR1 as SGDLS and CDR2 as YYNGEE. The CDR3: CASRSPDSYEQYF. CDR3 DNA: TGTGCCAGCAGGTCTCCTGACTCCTACGAGCAGTACTTC.

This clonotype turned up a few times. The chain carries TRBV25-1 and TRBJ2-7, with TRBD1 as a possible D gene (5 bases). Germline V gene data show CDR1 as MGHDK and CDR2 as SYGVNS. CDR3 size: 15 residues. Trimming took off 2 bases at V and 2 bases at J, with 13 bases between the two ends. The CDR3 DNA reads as TGTGCCAGCAGTGAAAACCCGGACACCACCTACGAGCAGTACTTC. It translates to CASSENPDTTYEQYF.

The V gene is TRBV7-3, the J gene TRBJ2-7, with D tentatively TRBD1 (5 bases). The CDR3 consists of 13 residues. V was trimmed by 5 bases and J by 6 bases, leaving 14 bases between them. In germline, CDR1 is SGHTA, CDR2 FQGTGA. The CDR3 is CASSPFDRAEQYF. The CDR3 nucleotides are TGTGCCAGCAGCCCATTCGACAGAGCCGAGCAGTACTTC.

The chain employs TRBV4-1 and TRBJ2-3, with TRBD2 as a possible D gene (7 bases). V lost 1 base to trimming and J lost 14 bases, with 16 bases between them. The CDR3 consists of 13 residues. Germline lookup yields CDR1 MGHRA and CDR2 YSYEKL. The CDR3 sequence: CASSQGTGGRWYF. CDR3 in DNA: TGCGCCAGCAGCCAAGGAACGGGGGGCCGGTGGTATTTT.

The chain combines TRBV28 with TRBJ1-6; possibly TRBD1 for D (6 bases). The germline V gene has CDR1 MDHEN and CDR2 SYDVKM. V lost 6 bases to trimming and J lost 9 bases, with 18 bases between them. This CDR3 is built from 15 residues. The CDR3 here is CASRFLGQRASPLHF. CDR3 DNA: TGTGCCAGCAGGTTTCTCGGACAGCGTGCTTCACCCCTCCACTTT.

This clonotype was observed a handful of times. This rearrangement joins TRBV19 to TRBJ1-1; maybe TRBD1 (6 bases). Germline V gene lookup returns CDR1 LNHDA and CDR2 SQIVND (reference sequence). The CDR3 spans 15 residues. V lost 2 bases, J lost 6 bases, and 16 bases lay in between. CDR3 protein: CASSITGSLGPEAFF. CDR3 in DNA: TGTGCCAGTAGTATAACAGGGTCTTTGGGTCCTGAAGCTTTCTTT.

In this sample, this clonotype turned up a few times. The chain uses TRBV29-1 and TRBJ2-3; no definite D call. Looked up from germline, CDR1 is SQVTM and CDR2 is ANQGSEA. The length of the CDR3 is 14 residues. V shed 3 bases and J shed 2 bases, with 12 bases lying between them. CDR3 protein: CSVDGQRYTDTQYF. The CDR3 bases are TGCAGCGTTGATGGGCAGCGATACACAGATACGCAGTATTTT.

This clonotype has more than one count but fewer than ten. In DNA, the CDR3 is TGTGCCAGCAACCTAGCGGGGGGCACAGATACGCAGTATTTT. It yields the protein CASNLAGGTDTQYF. The chain is built from TRBV11-2 and TRBJ2-3, with 10 nucleotides matching TRBD2. Germline V gene sequence: CDR1 SGHAT, CDR2 FQNNGV. V shed 7 bases and J 1 base; nucleotides not matched to a gene: 2. The CDR3 has 14 amino acids.

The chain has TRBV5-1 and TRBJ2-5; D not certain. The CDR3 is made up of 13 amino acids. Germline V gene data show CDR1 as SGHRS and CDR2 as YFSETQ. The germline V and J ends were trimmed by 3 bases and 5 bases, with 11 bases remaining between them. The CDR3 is CASSSPISETQYF. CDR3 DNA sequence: TGCGCCAGCAGCTCCCCTATCAGCGAGACCCAGTACTTC.

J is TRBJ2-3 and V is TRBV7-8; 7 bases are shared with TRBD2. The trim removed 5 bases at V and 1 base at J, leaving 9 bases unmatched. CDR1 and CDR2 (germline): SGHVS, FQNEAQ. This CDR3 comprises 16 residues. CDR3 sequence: CASSPLLRGGTDTQYF. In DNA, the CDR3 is TGTGCCAGCAGCCCCCTCCTCCGGGGGGGCACAGATACGCAGTATTTT.

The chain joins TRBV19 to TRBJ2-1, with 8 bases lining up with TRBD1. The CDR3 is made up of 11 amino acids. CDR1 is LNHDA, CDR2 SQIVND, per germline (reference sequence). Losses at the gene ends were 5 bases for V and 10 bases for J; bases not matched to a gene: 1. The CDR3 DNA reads TGTGCCAGTAGTGGACAGGGCGAGCAGTTCTTC. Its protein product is CASSGQGEQFF.